The clone carrying this T cell receptor (beta chain) has only a few counts. Its antigen remains unknown. A minimum of 6.5 million PBMCs was isolated per sample. These data are taken from a study of blood T cells in healthy people across ages. CDR3 length: 14 amino acids. Trimming removed 3 bases from V and 1 base from J; junction bases left unmatched: 3. Germline V CDR1 and CDR2: SGHRS, YFSETQ. Overall study results and limits: Older age went with lower TCR beta diversity per million T cells, in a roughly linear way.

A second PCR of 7 to 11 cycles used a sample-barcoded 5' primer and a J-beta primer mix. Each CDR3 protein is one row after TCRdb ran MiXCR on the 5' RACE reads. The sample records approximately 1.5 million distinct CDR3 sequences, about 31% being singletons. The sequence was obtained from a woman in her twenties or thirties in good health. The chain combines TRBV5-1 with TRBJ2-5; TRBD1 aligns across 7 bases. Sequencing was carried out using blood. This CDR3 is CASSWGQFQETQYF. CDR3 in DNA: TGCGCCAGCAGCTGGGGACAGTTCCAAGAGACCCAGTACTTC.